The source of this T cell receptor (beta chain) is a study of blood T cell repertoires in COVID-19. The CDR3 runs to 12 residues. V shed 3 bases and J shed 7 bases, with 10 bases lying between them. This clone was counted a single time. Produced via immunoSEQ multiplex PCR; TCRdb's table is partial and in-frame only. Altogether 300,000 or so clones are present, approximately 88% being singletons, with the ten largest covering roughly 7%. The sequence was obtained from a woman in her 30s who had recovered from COVID-19. The chain combines TRBV12-3 or TRBV12-4 with TRBJ2-7; no definite D call. Sequences were obtained from peripheral blood. CDR3 amino acids: CASSFIIGEQYF. CDR3 DNA sequence: TGTGCCAGCAGTTTTATTATCGGGGAGCAGTACTTC.